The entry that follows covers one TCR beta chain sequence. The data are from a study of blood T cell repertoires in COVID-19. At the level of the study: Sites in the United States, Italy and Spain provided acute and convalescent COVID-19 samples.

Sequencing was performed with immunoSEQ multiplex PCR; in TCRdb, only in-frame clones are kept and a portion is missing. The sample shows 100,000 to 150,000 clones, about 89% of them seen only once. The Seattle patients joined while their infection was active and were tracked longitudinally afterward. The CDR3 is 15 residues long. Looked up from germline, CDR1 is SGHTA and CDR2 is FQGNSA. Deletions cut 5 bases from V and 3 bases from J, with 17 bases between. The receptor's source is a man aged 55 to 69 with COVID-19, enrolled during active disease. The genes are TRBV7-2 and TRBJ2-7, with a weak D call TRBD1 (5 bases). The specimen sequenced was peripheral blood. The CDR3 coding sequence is TGTGCCAGCAGCCCCGACAGACTCCGCAACTACGAGCAGTACTTC. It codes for CASSPDRLRNYEQYF.